The rows below give T cell receptor beta chains drawn from one sample of a study of T cell responses to AZD1222 COVID-19 vaccine. Only in-frame clones appear in the TCRdb table, and some are missing; sequencing was by immunoSEQ multiplex PCR. The sample includes 100,000 to 140,000 clones, approximately 90% seen only once; the top ten take about 4.5%. Sequencing was performed on peripheral blood, taken on day 0 of AZD1222 vaccination. These receptor sequences come from an adult in good health. The CDR3 runs from the conserved cysteine through the conserved F or W. The D gene is left open where the match is weak. Where a row states a size, it is once, few, many or the class of an expanded clone; other rows omit it.

CDR3nt	CDR3aa	v_gene	j_gene	d_gene	abundance
TGTGCCAGCAGTTACGGTTCTTCCTACAATGAGCAGTTCTTC	CASSYGSSYNEQFF	TRBV6-5	TRBJ2-1	-	-
TGTGCCAGCAGTTTGGGGAGCTTCCGGAATGAAAAACTGTTTTTT	CASSLGSFRNEKLFF	TRBV5-4	TRBJ1-4	-	-
TGTGCCAGCAGCCCCGCCGGGGGCACCAATCAGCCCCAGCATTTT	CASSPAGGTNQPQHF	TRBV6-2/TRBV6-3	TRBJ1-5	-	-
TGTGCCAGCAGTCCCCTTGGACTTTGGGAGCAGTACTTC	CASSPLGLWEQYF	TRBV28	TRBJ2-7	-	-
TGTGCCAGCGGGAATACTTGGGAGGCTGGAAACACCATATATTTT	CASGNTWEAGNTIYF	TRBV7-2	TRBJ1-3	-	-
TGTGCCAGCTCACCAGGGGCCGGAATTAATGAAAAACTGTTTTTT	CASSPGAGINEKLFF	TRBV18	TRBJ1-4	-	-
TGTGCCAGTACCTCCGCCCCGGGGGTGAACTATCAGCCCCAGCATTTT	CASTSAPGVNYQPQHF	TRBV19	TRBJ1-5	-	-
TGTGCCAGCAGCTCCTATCCTAGCTTAGGCATCCACGAGCAGTACTTC	CASSSYPSLGIHEQYF	TRBV13	TRBJ2-7	-	-
TGTGCCAGCAGCCCCGCCTCAACCAACTATGGCTACACCTTC	CASSPASTNYGYTF	TRBV6-2/TRBV6-3	TRBJ1-2	-	-
TGTGCCAGCAGCTTAGCGCACTCGGCGGGAGGACGATCCGGGGAGCTGTTTTTT	CASSLAHSAGGRSGELFF	TRBV7-8	TRBJ2-2	TRBD2	-
TGTGCCAGCAGCGCAGACTTAGGACAGCTTCAGCCCCAGCATTTT	CASSADLGQLQPQHF	TRBV9	TRBJ1-5	-	few
TGTGCCTGGAGCAGCAGCCTTTACAATGAGCAGTTCTTC	CAWSSSLYNEQFF	TRBV30	TRBJ2-1	-	-
TGCGCCAGCAGCCCGATCAGTGGGGTGGGACTTTATGGCTACACCTTC	CASSPISGVGLYGYTF	TRBV4-1	TRBJ1-2	-	once
TGCAGCGTTGCGGGCGAGTCCTACGAGCAGTACTTC	CSVAGESYEQYF	TRBV29-1	TRBJ2-7	-	-
TGTGCCAGCTTAGGGGCAGTGAACACTGAAGCTTTCTTT	CASLGAVNTEAFF	TRBV7-2	TRBJ1-1	-	-
TGTGCCAGTAGCATAACAGGGGGCCGTGAAAAACTGTTTTTT	CASSITGGREKLFF	TRBV19	TRBJ1-4	TRBD1	-
TGTGCCAGCAGTGAAGGCCGGGACAGGCCTTATAGCAATCAGCCCCAGCATTTT	CASSEGRDRPYSNQPQHF	TRBV2	TRBJ1-5	TRBD1	-
TGTGCCAGCAGCTTGGGTACTAGCGGGACCGGCAATGAGCAGTTCTTC	CASSLGTSGTGNEQFF	TRBV5-8	TRBJ2-1	TRBD2	-
TGTGCTAGTGGTTTAGGACTAGCGGGGGACAATGAGCAGTTCTTC	CASGLGLAGDNEQFF	TRBV12-5	TRBJ2-1	TRBD2	-
TGTGCCAGCAGCCAAGTGTTACTAGCGGGGAACTACAGGGGCGATGAGCAGTTCTTC	CASSQVLLAGNYRGDEQFF	TRBV3-1/TRBV3-2	TRBJ2-1	TRBD2	-
TGTGCCAGCTCACTTGGACAGACTAACTATGGCTACACCTTC	CASSLGQTNYGYTF	TRBV18	TRBJ1-2	-	-
TGCGCCAGCAGTGAGGTTGGGAAAGGCGGCGCGACCGGGGAGCTGTTTTTT	CASSEVGKGGATGELFF	TRBV4-1	TRBJ2-2	-	-
TGTGCCAGCAGCCCCCTTCGGGAGGGTCCAGGGAATGAGCAGTTCTTC	CASSPLREGPGNEQFF	TRBV4-2	TRBJ2-1	TRBD2	-
TGTGCCAGCTCACCACCGGCTGTGCTAGTCGCTTTCTTT	CASSPPAVLVAFF	TRBV18	TRBJ1-1	-	-
TGTGCCAGCAGCATCGGGTCCTACGAGCAGTACTTC	CASSIGSYEQYF	TRBV5-6	TRBJ2-7	-	-
TGTGCCAGCAGTTTCGGACTAGCGGGAGGGCCAGGTTTCGGGGAGCTGTTTTTT	CASSFGLAGGPGFGELFF	TRBV6-2/TRBV6-3	TRBJ2-2	TRBD2	once
TGTGCCGCGGGGACCTCCTACGAGCAGTACTTC	CAAGTSYEQYF	TRBV19	TRBJ2-7	-	-
TGTGCCAGCAGCCCGACAGGGGGCTACGAGCAGTACTTC	CASSPTGGYEQYF	TRBV6-5	TRBJ2-7	TRBD1	-
TGTGCCAGCAGTGAAGCATACGAGCAGTACTTC	CASSEAYEQYF	TRBV25-1	TRBJ2-7	-	medium-sized
TGTGCCAGTGGGGTTGGGAGGACTGAAGCTTTCTTT	CASGVGRTEAFF	TRBV12-3/TRBV12-4	TRBJ1-1	-	-
TGTGCCAGCTCAAAGGACAGGGCCTCCTTCTCACATGGCTACACCTTC	CASSKDRASFSHGYTF	TRBV18	TRBJ1-2	TRBD1	-
TGTGCCAGTAGTCGGGACAGGGGGAACTATGGCTACACCTTC	CASSRDRGNYGYTF	TRBV19	TRBJ1-2	TRBD1	few
TGTGCCAGCAGCTTAGATCCAGGATCCTACGAGCAGTACTTC	CASSLDPGSYEQYF	TRBV11-1	TRBJ2-7	-	-
TGTGCCAGTAGTCGACAGGGAAGAGGCTCTGGAAACACCATATATTTT	CASSRQGRGSGNTIYF	TRBV19	TRBJ1-3	TRBD1	-
TGTGCCAGCAGCCCTCGGGGTAGCCTAATAGCCGGCTACACCTTC	CASSPRGSLIAGYTF	TRBV13	TRBJ1-2	-	once
TGTGCCAGCAGCCAAGCAAGCAAAAGACTCGGACTAGCTTCCTACGAGCAGTACTTC	CASSQASKRLGLASYEQYF	TRBV3-1/TRBV3-2	TRBJ2-7	TRBD2	-
TGTGCCAGCAGTGAGGTGGGGGGCCGTGGGGAGCTGTTTTTT	CASSEVGGRGELFF	TRBV7-2	TRBJ2-2	-	-
TGTGCCAGCAGCGTAGGAGCGAGCACCGGGGAGCTGTTTTTT	CASSVGASTGELFF	TRBV9	TRBJ2-2	-	-
TGTGCCTCCTTTTCCAGGGTAAATCAGCCCCAGCATTTT	CASFSRVNQPQHF	TRBV6-1	TRBJ1-5	-	-
TGTGCCAGCAGCTACAGGGGTACCGGGGAGCTGTTTTTT	CASSYRGTGELFF	TRBV7-8	TRBJ2-2	TRBD1	-
TGTGCCAGCAGCTTAGGGGGCATAGCTACAGGGCGGCTAACTGAAGCTTTCTTT	CASSLGGIATGRLTEAFF	TRBV7-9	TRBJ1-1	-	few
TGTGCCAGCAGCTTAGGGAGGAGTGATAATTCACCCCTCCACTTT	CASSLGRSDNSPLHF	TRBV11-2	TRBJ1-6	-	-
TGTGCCAGCAGTTCCGGGGGCGGGGCGGGCACAGATACGCAGTATTTT	CASSSGGGAGTDTQYF	TRBV27	TRBJ2-3	-	-
TGTGCCACCAGGCGGACAGGGGGATCCTGGAACACTGAAGCTTTCTTT	CATRRTGGSWNTEAFF	TRBV15	TRBJ1-1	TRBD1	-
TGTGCCAGCAGCCTCGTCTCTTCGGGGGCAGATACGCAGTATTTT	CASSLVSSGADTQYF	TRBV6-4	TRBJ2-3	-	-
TGCGCCAGCAGCTTGGGGCCCGGGGTAAGCAATCAGCCCCAGCATTTT	CASSLGPGVSNQPQHF	TRBV5-1	TRBJ1-5	-	-
TGTGCCAGCGCGGGGGCCGAACAAGAGACCCAGTACTTC	CASAGAEQETQYF	TRBV6-6	TRBJ2-5	-	-
TGCAGTGCTAGTAAGGGGGGCGGCTACACCTTC	CSASKGGGYTF	TRBV20-1	TRBJ1-2	-	-
TGCGCCAGCAGCCCTGAGGGCAGTCCGCTTCTGGGCCGTAATTCACCCCTCCACTTT	CASSPEGSPLLGRNSPLHF	TRBV5-1	TRBJ1-6	-	-
TGTGCCAGTAGTATAGCAGGGGAAGGGAGCGGCTACACCTTC	CASSIAGEGSGYTF	TRBV19	TRBJ1-2	-	once
TGTGCCAGCAAGGGTCGACTAGAGTTGAGTTTGGAGACCCAGTACTTC	CASKGRLELSLETQYF	TRBV7-9	TRBJ2-5	-	-
TGTGCCAGCAGCATCACGGTGAACACTGAAGCTTTCTTT	CASSITVNTEAFF	TRBV6-4	TRBJ1-1	-	few
TGTGCCAGCAGCTTGGACTCGGATTATAGCAATCAGCCCCAGCATTTT	CASSLDSDYSNQPQHF	TRBV5-8	TRBJ1-5	-	-
TGTGCCAGCACCGGGACAGGGGGTAATCAGCCCCAGCATTTT	CASTGTGGNQPQHF	TRBV2	TRBJ1-5	TRBD1	-